Included here is one T cell receptor (beta chain) sequence, with context. This specimen belongs to a study of blood T cell repertoires in COVID-19. Looking at the study overall: Researchers got acute and convalescent COVID-19 samples from the United States, Italy and Spain. PBMCs, B-cell-depleted T cells, or T cells provided the cDNA or gDNA that made up the material.

CDR1 SQVTM and CDR2 ANQGSEA come from the germline V gene. V shed 3 bases, J shed 4 bases, and the junction held 18 bases outside the gene matches. This CDR3 comprises 18 residues. In the authors' workflow: Estimated nucleated cell counts came from reference gene primer amplification. Assay used: immunoSEQ multiplex PCR; TCRdb lists only in-frame clones, some missing. For V, J and clone size, that table is used; D and trimming come from the DNA. The sample consists of hundreds of thousands of clones, roughly 89% of them appearing once. The gene calls are TRBV29-1 and TRBJ1-2, with 9 bases lining up with TRBD1. The clonotype was recovered from a woman in her late teens or twenties who had recovered from COVID-19. Specimen: peripheral blood. The CDR3 nucleotides are TGCAGCGTTGAGGCCCTTAGGGACAGGGCTTCAACCCGCTATGGCTACACCTTC. Residues: CSVEALRDRASTRYGYTF.